The entry that follows covers one TCR beta chain sequence. There is no known antigen for this receptor. Nothing much larger sits one base from this clone, and base qualities are not available. The immunoSEQ hsTCRB v3.0 assay was used at survey level resolution for TRB variable region sequencing. TRB sequencing targeted a depth of about 40,000-50,000 T-cell genomes per sample. TRB libraries were pooled and sequenced on an Illumina MiSeq using a v3 150-cycle kit. Concerning the study's data processing: Repertoire analysis ran in R within a reproducible Nextflow workflow covering QC, data transformation and analysis. LymphoSeq2, an R package for AIRR-Seq data exploration, was used to implement custom analyses. Several samples yielding fewer than 5000 total TRB sequences were excluded, leaving approximately 200 analyzed HIV repertoires. Among the approximately 200 retained HIV repertoires, some 60 were collected before ART initiation and 120 to 140 were collected after ART initiation. Each repertoire was downsampled to 5000 TRB nucleotide sequences, and summary statistics were averaged across 100 downsampling iterations. TRB sequences were retained for analysis only if CDR3 regions of at least seven amino acids were present. Diversity was assessed using a clonality score derived from Shannon entropy and using the Gini coefficient. Repertoire networks linked the top 5000 CDR3 amino acid sequences whenever two sequences differed by an edit distance of one. Antigen specificity groups and MHC restriction were predicted for TRB CDR3 amino acid sequences with GLIPH2. To flag known associations with CMV, EBV, HIV or tissue antigens, CDR3 amino acid sequences were compared against VDJdb and McPAS-TCR. Pre-ART, post-ART and control groups were compared with Wilcoxon signed-rank tests and Holm-Bonferroni correction. Not all clones reach the TCRdb copy of this immuneACCESS table, which keeps in-frame sequences only. Checked studies attribute under half of the gap to unresolved V genes and leave the rest unexplained. D and trimming come from the DNA, and the V and J calls and clone size come from that table. This sample has approximately 19,000 clones in its table, and more than 65% of those were observed once. Jointly, the top ten make up around an eighth of the sample.

The data stem from a study of long-term antiretroviral therapy in people with HIV (dated 2022 in TCRdb). Study-wide context: The earliest samples were collected approximately a decade before the 2015 WHO recommendation for immediate ART, a period when ART was typically delayed until CD4 counts fell. A retrospective serial study tested whether ART initiation and durable HIV suppression were associated with changes in peripheral blood TRB repertoire composition and diversity. The cohort contributed 150 to 200 cryopreserved PBMC samples from around 30 adults with confirmed HIV infection, collected serially over a mean of 6 years (range 1-12). About 40% of the 30 participants with HIV were female. Test extractions of a monoclonal T-cell line alongside some 36 polyclonal samples showed no cross-contamination during QIAcube processing. The study at large found these results: Narrower CDR3 length ranges were observed in HIV repertoires than in controls, and an antigen-experienced repertoire with only a slight naive shift after ART was suggested by the network structure. A significant increase in TRB diversity was found to be associated with ART initiation, although TRB diversity was observed to remain significantly below that of transplant donor controls even after long-term ART. Inferences about post-ART repertoire changes were limited because no data were available on ART adherence, viral resistance or therapy changes. Samples dated from the mid-2000s to the late 2010s, and the ART regimens used may be less effective than current ones. Unsorted PBMC were profiled instead of sorted CD4+ and CD8+ T cells because pre-ART samples had limited cell numbers. Expanded TRB clones identified before ART initiation dominated the repertoire at all time points, although this dominance fluctuated and declined in many PLHIV after ART. Since PBMC availability was limited, sequencing covered only the TCR beta chain, with no alpha chain pairing.

Participants were included only if at least one PBMC sample before ART initiation and at least two post-ART samples were available. All participants with HIV were treated in the United States of America. Before DNA extraction, cryopreserved samples of about 0.95-10 million PBMC were thawed and washed. At the time of the earliest PBMC sample for each participant with HIV, ages ranged from roughly 20 to 60 years. PBMC samples from each participant spanned 1-4 timepoints before ART initiation and 2-8 timepoints after ART initiation, with a median of 7 samples. Serial HIV viral load, CD4+ T-cell count, ART history and demographic data were obtained for every participant. A Qiagen kit on a QIAcube was used to extract genomic DNA from unsorted PBMC, with samples processed in batches of 12. This TCR was sampled from a woman between 45 and 65 years old with HIV. Sample: unsorted PBMCs, taken 0.5 years before starting antiretroviral therapy.

The DNA is as follows: TGTGCCTGGAGTACTGGGACAGGGGACACCGGGGAGCTGTTTTTT. Its protein product is CAWSTGTGDTGELFF. The chain was built from TRBV30 and TRBJ2-2; TRBD1 lines up with 10 middle nucleotides. According to the germline V gene (reference sequence), CDR1 reads GTSNPN and CDR2 reads SVGIG. Relative to germline, V is missing 2 bases and J is missing 3 bases, with 3 bases of the junction outside any gene match. Taken from cysteine to phenylalanine, the CDR3 has 15 residues. Of all the DNA, just the CDR3 is kept, 45 bases in frame from base 1.